These 28 T cell receptor beta chains were sequenced from one sample in a study of long-term antiretroviral therapy in people with HIV. immunoSEQ v3.0 was run at survey level. Generated by immunoSEQ multiplex PCR, the TCRdb table keeps only in-frame clones and is missing some. The sample includes roughly 40,000 clones, 86% seen only once; the top ten take about 4%. The sequencing here drew on unsorted PBMCs, taken 1.2 years after starting antiretroviral therapy. The source is a woman in her 50s with HIV.

The J gene is TRBJ1-1, the V gene TRBV5-5, with D perhaps TRBD1 (6 bases). This CDR3 comprises 15 residues. V lost 3 bases, J lost 4 bases, and 16 bases lay in between. Looked up from germline, CDR1 is SGHKS and CDR2 is YYEKEE (reference sequence). CDR3 loop: CASSWGFQGITEAFF. CDR3 in DNA: TGTGCCAGCAGCTGGGGGTTCCAGGGGATCACTGAAGCTTTCTTT.

This clone was counted once. The rearrangement joins TRBV9 to TRBJ2-7, with 12 nucleotides matching TRBD2. The CDR3 covers 18 residues. The V and J ends lost 0 bases and 3 bases, in that order; junction bases with no gene match: 10. The germline V gene has CDR1 SGDLS and CDR2 YYNGEE. The CDR3 DNA reads as TGTGCCAGCAGCGTAGGGGCTAGCGGGGGGGCCTTAAACTACGAGCAGTACTTC. It specifies CASSVGASGGALNYEQYF.

The chain employs TRBV19 and TRBJ1-1; D not certain. Germline loops: CDR1 LNHDA, CDR2 SQIVND (reference sequence). Trimming took 6 bases from V and 6 from J, leaving 11 bases between them. The CDR3 contains 12 residues. Here the CDR3 DNA reads TGTGCCAGTAGAGGGTTTGACCCTGAAGCTTTCTTT. Encoded protein: CASRGFDPEAFF.

The chain recombines TRBV14 with TRBJ2-1, with TRBD1 matching 10 bases. The ends lost 6 bases at V and 6 bases at J; junction bases unmatched: 2. The CDR3 is 13 amino acids. Germline CDR1 and CDR2: SGHDN and FVKESK. The DNA for the CDR3 is TGTGCCAGCAGGGACAGGGGGATCAATGAGCAGTTCTTC. It encodes CASRDRGINEQFF.

This chain joins TRBV28 and TRBJ2-3; D may match TRBD1 or TRBD2 (6 bases each). Trimming took off 7 bases at V and 1 base at J, with 15 bases between the two ends. The germline gives CDR1 MDHEN, CDR2 SYDVKM. This CDR3 spans 15 amino acids. The CDR3 spells CASTNTGARTDTQYF. The CDR3 coding sequence is TGTGCCAGCACTAACACGGGGGCTCGCACAGATACGCAGTATTTT.

The chain is built from TRBV7-3 and TRBJ1-1, with unresolved D. Germline CDR1 reads SGHTA; CDR2 reads FQGTGA. Trimming took 3 bases from V and 3 from J, leaving 8 bases between them. The length of the CDR3 is 13 residues. The CDR3: CASSFLGDTEAFF. The CDR3 DNA follows: TGTGCCAGCAGCTTTCTTGGGGACACTGAAGCTTTCTTT.

The chain has TRBV30 and TRBJ2-7; perhaps TRBD1 as D (6 bases). The CDR3 length is 15 residues. Trimming left V 3 bases short and J 1 base short, with 16 bases between. Germline CDR1 is GTSNPN and CDR2 is SVGIG (reference sequence). The CDR3, as DNA: TGTGCCTGGAGAGGGGTGCAGGGGCGATCCTACGAGCAGTACTTC. It codes for CAWRGVQGRSYEQYF.

The rearrangement uses TRBV7-9 and TRBJ2-1; no clear D. The germline V gene has CDR1 SEHNR and CDR2 FQNEAQ (reference sequence). The CDR3 length is 14 residues. Trimming took off 0 bases at V and 4 bases at J, with 7 bases between the two ends. The CDR3 sequence is CASSLAGTYNEQFF. CDR3 nucleotides: TGTGCCAGCAGCTTAGCGGGCACTTACAATGAGCAGTTCTTC.

The chain carries TRBV4-3 and TRBJ1-4, with D maybe TRBD1 (6 bases). Looked up from germline, CDR1 is LGHNA and CDR2 is YSLEER. The CDR3 sequence is 16 residues long. Deletions cut 6 bases from V and 0 bases from J, with 14 bases between. In DNA, the CDR3 is TGCGCCAGCAGTACCAGGGGCTCGGCAACTAATGAAAAACTGTTTTTT. Translation: CASSTRGSATNEKLFF.

The genes are TRBV5-1 and TRBJ1-2; D is uncertain. CDR3 size: 13 residues. The V end lost 0 bases, the J end lost 8 bases, and 11 bases lay between the germline ends. Germline V CDR1 and CDR2: SGHRS, YFSETQ. CDR3 sequence: CASSLEAAEGYTF. DNA of the CDR3: TGCGCCAGCAGCTTGGAGGCGGCCGAAGGCTACACCTTC. The whole variable domain, filled in from reference TRBV5-1 and TRBJ1-2, reads KAGVTQTPRYLIKTRGQQVTLSCSPISGHRSVSWYQQTPGQGLQFLFEYFSETQRNKGNFPGRFSGRQFSNSRSEMNVSTLELGDSALYLCASSLEAAEGYTFGSGTRLTVV.

The chain combines TRBV5-1 with TRBJ2-7, with D perhaps matching TRBD1 (5 bases). The ends were cut back, 1 base at V and 4 bases at J, with 6 bases in the middle. CDR3 length: 12 amino acids. Germline lookup yields CDR1 SGHRS and CDR2 YFSETQ. The CDR3 DNA reads TGCGCCAGCAGCTTGAGACAGTACGAGCAGTACTTC. Protein product: CASSLRQYEQYF.

The chain recombines TRBV4-3 with TRBJ2-7, with D possibly TRBD2 on 5 matching bases. The CDR3 covers 14 residues. The ends were cut back, 1 base at V and 2 bases at J, with 9 bases in the middle. CDR1 is LGHNA, CDR2 YSLEER, per germline. CDR3 sequence (DNA): TGCGCCAGCAGCCAAGCCCCGGGAACCTACGAGCAGTACTTC. Its protein is CASSQAPGTYEQYF.

This clone was detected a few times. The chain uses TRBV25-1 and TRBJ2-2, with no clear D. The V and J ends lost 2 bases and 5 bases respectively, with 9 bases between them. The CDR3 is 14 amino acids. Germline CDR1 and CDR2: MGHDK and SYGVNS. CDR3: CASSEKGKTGELFF. In DNA, the CDR3 is TGTGCCAGCAGTGAAAAGGGAAAGACCGGGGAGCTGTTTTTT. The whole variable domain, remainder taken from reference TRBV25-1 and TRBJ2-2, is EADIYQTPRYLVIGTGKKITLECSQTMGHDKMYWYQQDPGMELHLIHYSYGVNSTEKGDLSSESTVSRIRTEHFPLTLESARPSHTSQYLCASSEKGKTGELFFGEGSRLTVL.

The genes are TRBV12-5 and TRBJ1-2, with 9 nucleotides matching TRBD1. The CDR3 consists of 17 residues. The ends lost 3 bases at V and 0 bases at J; junction bases unmatched: 8. Germline V gene data show CDR1 as LGHNT and CDR2 as FRNRAP. The DNA of the CDR3 is TGTGCTAGTGGTTTCGCTACAGGGGGCAGAGCTAACTATGGCTACACCTTC. Its protein product is CASGFATGGRANYGYTF. The full variable domain, rest sourced from reference TRBV12-5 and TRBJ1-2, is DARVTQTPRHKVTEMGQEVTMRCQPILGHNTVFWYRQTMMQGLELLAYFRNRAPLDDSGMPKDRFSAEMPDATLATLKIQPSEPRDSAVYFCASGFATGGRANYGYTFGSGTRLTVV.

The chain couples TRBV9 to TRBJ2-5; the D gene is possibly TRBD2 (7 bases). This CDR3 is built from 14 residues. Germline lookup yields CDR1 SGDLS and CDR2 YYNGEE. V was clipped by 0 bases and J by 7 bases, with 13 bases between them. The CDR3 DNA reads as TGTGCCAGCAGCGTAGGGGAGGGGGTCACGACCCAGTACTTC. As protein: CASSVGEGVTTQYF.

The genes are TRBV9 and TRBJ1-5; 8 bases fit TRBD1. There are 15 residues in the CDR3. Germline CDR1 is SGDLS and CDR2 is YYNGEE. J gave up 5 bases and V 0 bases, and 4 bases lay outside the gene matches. DNA for the CDR3: TGTGCCAGCAGCGTAGGGACAGGGCCTCATCAGCCCCAGCATTTT. Residues: CASSVGTGPHQPQHF. Supplemented by reference TRBV9 and TRBJ1-5, the full variable domain reads DSGVTQTPKHLITATGQRVTLRCSPRSGDLSVYWYQQSLDQGLQFLIQYYNGEERAKGNILERFSAQQFPDLHSELNLSSLELGDSALYFCASSVGTGPHQPQHFGDGTRLSIL.

This chain links TRBV5-5 with TRBJ1-5, with D uncertain. The germline V gene has CDR1 SGHKS and CDR2 YYEKEE (reference sequence). The CDR3 length is 14 residues. Trimming stripped 1 base from V and 7 bases from J, with 12 bases between. CDR3 sequence (DNA): TGTGCCAGCAGCTTGTCGGCGGCTGGCCAGCCCCAGCATTTT. It yields the protein CASSLSAAGQPQHF. Combining the CDR3 with reference TRBV5-5 and TRBJ1-5 gives the whole variable domain DAGVTQSPTHLIKTRGQQVTLRCSPISGHKSVSWYQQVLGQGPQFIFQYYEKEERGRGNFPDRFSARQFPNYSSELNVNALLLGDSALYLCASSLSAAGQPQHFGDGTRLSIL.

The chain joins TRBV7-2 to TRBJ1-4; D unclear. This CDR3 spans 14 amino acids. Germline-derived CDR1 and CDR2 are SGHTA and FQGNSA. Trimming shortened V by 3 bases and J by 4 bases, and 9 bases separated the two germline ends. CDR3 in DNA: TGTGCCAGCAGCTTTGTCAGTATTAATGAAAAACTGTTTTTT. It translates to CASSFVSINEKLFF.

In nucleotides, the CDR3 is TGCGCCAGCAGGCGGGGACTAGATTCGGAGACCCAGTACTTC. It translates to CASRRGLDSETQYF. The V call is TRBV5-1, the J call TRBJ2-5; 8 positions match TRBD2. Germline V lookup: CDR1 SGHRS, CDR2 YFSETQ. This CDR3 is 14 amino acids long. V lost 5 bases and J lost 5; bases outside the gene matches: 8. Combining the CDR3 with reference TRBV5-1 and TRBJ2-5 gives the whole variable domain KAGVTQTPRYLIKTRGQQVTLSCSPISGHRSVSWYQQTPGQGLQFLFEYFSETQRNKGNFPGRFSGRQFSNSRSEMNVSTLELGDSALYLCASRRGLDSETQYFGPGTRLLVL.

V usage is TRBV13 and J usage is TRBJ1-5, with unresolved D. V lost 5 bases and J 9 bases, leaving 14 bases between the germline ends. The CDR3 is 13 amino acids. Germline V gene data show CDR1 as PRHDT and CDR2 as FYEKMQ (reference sequence). The CDR3 nucleotides are TGTGCCAGCAGCGCAGGACGGGGTTCGCCCCAGCATTTT. Translation: CASSAGRGSPQHF.

This clone appeared a single time. The rearrangement uses TRBV5-1 and TRBJ1-5; 10 bases are shared with TRBD1. J gave up 2 bases and V 3 bases, and 2 bases lay outside the gene matches. Germline V CDR1 and CDR2: SGHRS, YFSETQ. The CDR3 covers 15 residues. CDR3 sequence (DNA): TGCGCCAGCAGCTATGGGACAGGGGGCAATCAGCCCCAGCATTTT. This gives the protein CASSYGTGGNQPQHF.

The gene calls are TRBV10-1 and TRBJ2-1; TRBD2 agrees at 8 bases. Germline values: CDR1 WNHNN, CDR2 SYGVQD (reference sequence). This CDR3 contains 16 residues. Trimming took 0 bases from V and 6 from J; bases not matched to a gene: 7. CDR3 bases: TGCGCCAGCAGTGAGTCCGGGGGGGCCTGGGCCAATGAGCAGTTCTTC. Protein product: CASSESGGAWANEQFF.

This clone appeared a single time. V is TRBV5-1 and J is TRBJ2-5; D is perhaps TRBD2 (5 bases). Germline V gene data show CDR1 as SGHRS and CDR2 as YFSETQ. The CDR3 totals 15 residues. V lost 0 bases, J lost 2 bases, and 11 bases lay in between. The CDR3 DNA is TGCGCCAGCAGCTTGGAGCGTAGGACTCAAGAGACCCAGTACTTC. As protein: CASSLERRTQETQYF.

CDR3 nucleotides: TGTGCCAGCTCATGGACTAGCGGGGAAACAGATACGCAGTATTTT. Protein sequence: CASSWTSGETDTQYF. The rearrangement joins TRBV18 to TRBJ2-3, with 12 bases fitting TRBD2. V shed 5 bases and J 3 bases; nucleotides not matched to a gene: 3. Germline V lookup: CDR1 KGHSH, CDR2 LQKENI. This CDR3 region has 15 residues.

V usage is TRBV4-3 and J usage is TRBJ2-1; D remains ambiguous. The germline V and J ends were trimmed by 4 bases and 0 bases, with 13 bases remaining between them. The CDR3 consists of 16 residues. Germline V CDR1 and CDR2: LGHNA, YSLEER. CDR3 protein: CASSPSDRTSYNEQFF. The CDR3 nucleotides are TGCGCCAGCAGCCCCTCGGACCGAACCTCCTACAATGAGCAGTTCTTC.

This chain uses TRBV28 with TRBJ2-2; 9 bases line up with TRBD2. Germline loops: CDR1 MDHEN, CDR2 SYDVKM. The CDR3 runs 15 residues. Losses at the gene ends were 6 bases for V and 6 bases for J; bases not matched to a gene: 8. This CDR3 reads CASSRLAGGPGELFF. The CDR3 DNA reads as TGTGCCAGCAGCCGACTCGCGGGGGGGCCCGGGGAGCTGTTTTTT.

The V call is TRBV18, the J call TRBJ1-3; D is ambiguous. The ends were cut back, 0 bases at V and 5 bases at J, with 8 bases in the middle. This CDR3 is built from 14 residues. Germline CDR1 reads KGHSH; CDR2 reads LQKENI. CDR3 nucleotide sequence: TGTGCCAGCTCACCACCGGAACATAGAAACACCATATATTTT. Amino acid sequence: CASSPPEHRNTIYF. Variable domain in full (rest from reference TRBV18 and TRBJ1-3): NAGVMQNPRHLVRRRGQEARLRCSPMKGHSHVYWYRQLPEEGLKFMVYLQKENIIDESGMPKERFSAEFPKEGPSILRIQQVVRGDSAAYFCASSPPEHRNTIYFGEGSWLTVV.

The chain links TRBV7-2 to TRBJ2-7, with D possibly TRBD1 on 5 matching bases. The CDR3 totals 16 residues. V lost 1 base and J lost 2, with 15 bases in between. Germline assignment: CDR1 SGHTA and CDR2 FQGNSA. In nucleotides, the CDR3 is TGTGCCAGCAGCTTAGTTCGGACAAACAACGCCTACGAGCAGTACTTC. Protein product: CASSLVRTNNAYEQYF. Using reference TRBV7-2 and TRBJ2-7 for the parts outside the CDR3, the full variable domain is GAGVSQSPSNKVTEKGKDVELRCDPISGHTALYWYRQSLGQGLEFLIYFQGNSAPDKSGLPSDRFSAERTGGSVSTLTIQRTQQEDSAVYLCASSLVRTNNAYEQYFGPGTRLTVT.